This paragraph covers one TCR beta chain sequence. These data originate in a study of blood T cells in healthy people across ages. The study recruited healthy Caucasian donors from Russia who were aged about 6 to 90. A second PCR of roughly 6 to 12 cycles used a sample-barcoded 5' primer and a J-beta primer mix. Per sample, CDR3-containing paired-end reads numbered at least 2.5 million. MiXCR, run by TCRdb on the 5' RACE reads, gives a single entry per CDR3 protein. Of some 1,800,000 distinct CDR3 sequences in the sample, approximately 40% were seen once. The TCR was taken from a human donor in good health. The specimen was blood.

CDR3 sequence reads: CASSAPGQIYGYTF. As DNA, the CDR3 is TGTGCCAGCAGCGCCCCGGGACAGATATATGGCTACACCTTC. The chain couples TRBV3-1 to TRBJ1-2; TRBD1 matches 7 bases. Looked up from germline, CDR1 is LGHDT and CDR2 is YNNKEL (reference sequence). There are 14 residues in the CDR3. Trimming took 5 bases from V and 5 from J; bases not matched to a gene: 8. The full variable domain, with the rest looked up from reference TRBV3-1 and TRBJ1-2, is DTAVSQTPKYLVTQMGNDKSIKCEQNLGHDTMYWYKQDSKKFLKIMFSYNNKELIINETVPNRFSPKSPDKAHLNLHINSLELGDSAVYFCASSAPGQIYGYTFGSGTRLTVV.